The 22 T cell receptor beta chains below all came from one sample that was sequenced in a study of blood T cell repertoires in COVID-19. Sequencing used immunoSEQ multiplex PCR; TCRdb keeps in-frame clones, though not all of them. The sample shows about 21,000 clones, 83% of them seen only once. The sequencing sample was made of peripheral blood. Receptors were obtained from a human donor in a cohort sampled during active COVID-19.

V is TRBV14 and J is TRBJ2-5, with 9 bases that match TRBD2. The CDR3 covers 14 residues. Per the germline V gene, CDR1 is SGHDN and CDR2 is FVKESK. Germline trimming cut 6 bases from V and 2 bases from J; bases unmatched to any gene: 4. The DNA for the CDR3 is TGTGCCAGCAGTCTGACTAGCGGACAAGAGACCCAGTACTTC. Translation gives CASSLTSGQETQYF.

The chain carries TRBV7-2 and TRBJ2-1; 11 bases match TRBD2. CDR1 is SGHTA, CDR2 FQGNSA, per germline. J gave up 0 bases and V 4 bases, and 8 bases lay outside the gene matches. The CDR3 totals 18 residues. CDR3 DNA: TGTGCCAGCAGCTCTCCCTCTAGCGGGGGGACCTCCTACAATGAGCAGTTCTTC. This gives the protein CASSSPSSGGTSYNEQFF.

This sequence joins TRBV18 and TRBJ1-1, with 7 bases lining up with TRBD1. V gave up 9 bases and J gave up 5 bases; unmatched junction bases: 12. The CDR3 loop spans 14 amino acids. The germline V gene has CDR1 KGHSH and CDR2 LQKENI. CDR3 sequence reads: CASQGGQERTEAFF. The DNA of the CDR3 is TGTGCCAGTCAGGGGGGACAAGAAAGAACTGAAGCTTTCTTT. The whole variable domain, remainder taken from reference TRBV18 and TRBJ1-1, is NAGVMQNPRHLVRRRGQEARLRCSPMKGHSHVYWYRQLPEEGLKFMVYLQKENIIDESGMPKERFSAEFPKEGPSILRIQQVVRGDSAAYFCASQGGQERTEAFFGQGTRLTVV.

The CDR3 DNA sequence: TGTGCCAGCAGTTTCAGGGGGCATGGAAACACCATATATTTT. Translating it yields CASSFRGHGNTIYF. The chain combines TRBV6-5 with TRBJ1-3; 8 bases fit TRBD1. V shed 4 bases, J shed 3 bases, and the junction held 2 bases outside the gene matches. The CDR3 spans 14 residues. CDR1 is MNHEY and CDR2 is SVGAGI in the germline V gene.

This chain connects TRBV6-5 to TRBJ2-3; 9 nucleotides align to TRBD2. V lost 10 bases and J lost 2; bases outside the gene matches: 7. The CDR3 runs 14 residues. The germline gives CDR1 MNHEY, CDR2 SVGAGI. This CDR3 is CATTSGGITDTQYF. CDR3 bases: TGTGCCACCACAAGCGGGGGGATCACAGATACGCAGTATTTT.

The chain combines TRBV10-3 with TRBJ2-2, with 7 bases aligning to TRBD2. The V gene's germline CDR1 is ENHRY and CDR2 SYGVKD. The CDR3 loop spans 16 amino acids. Trimming cost V 4 bases and J 0 bases; bases outside gene matches: 5. CDR3 DNA sequence: TGTGCCATCAGTGCCTCCAGCGGGGCGAACACCGGGGAGCTGTTTTTT. This gives the protein CAISASSGANTGELFF.

The rearrangement joins TRBV4-1 to TRBJ1-5; D possibly corresponds to TRBD1 (5 bases). From germline, CDR1 is MGHRA and CDR2 YSYEKL. V dropped 0 bases and J dropped 2 bases, with 5 bases sitting between them. CDR3 length: 14 amino acids. In DNA form, the CDR3 reads TGCGCCAGCAGCCAAGACAGGGGCAATCAGCCCCAGCATTTT. Translation gives CASSQDRGNQPQHF.

This sequence joins TRBV4-1 and TRBJ1-5, with D uncertain. Germline assignment: CDR1 MGHRA and CDR2 YSYEKL. Between the trimmed V and J ends, which lost 0 bases and 1 base, there was a span of 10 bases. CDR3 length: 16 residues. CDR3 residues: CASSQDGRRSNQPQHF. Here the CDR3 DNA reads TGCGCCAGCAGCCAAGATGGGAGGAGAAGCAATCAGCCCCAGCATTTT.

This clone has more than one count but fewer than ten. The chain employs TRBV5-8 and TRBJ1-5; 8 nucleotides align to TRBD1. With V trimmed by 2 bases and J by 4 bases, 8 bases remained unmatched. Germline CDR1 is SGHTS and CDR2 is YDEGEE. This CDR3 is 16 amino acids long. The CDR3 region has the DNA TGTGCCAGCAGCTTAATGACAGGGGTTATGAATCAGCCCCAGCATTTT. This gives the protein CASSLMTGVMNQPQHF.

The chain couples TRBV6-2 or TRBV6-3 to TRBJ2-3, with 9 bases identical to TRBD1. The ends lost 5 bases at V and 4 bases at J; junction bases unmatched: 7. CDR3 length: 15 amino acids. The germline V gene encodes CDR1 MNHEY and CDR2 SVGEGT. CDR3 nucleotide sequence: TGTGCCAGCAGTCGACCGGGACAGGGATCAGATACGCAGTATTTT. Translation: CASSRPGQGSDTQYF.

Remarks on this clone: Within the sample, other DNA sequences also encode this same CDR3. V is TRBV6-5 and J is TRBJ1-2; 7 nucleotides match TRBD1. Germline CDR1 and CDR2: MNHEY and SVGAGI. The CDR3 is made up of 16 amino acids. After removal of 0 bases from V and 4 bases from J, the junction contained 8 bases not matched to a gene. The CDR3 is CASSYSRTGGSYGYTF. The CDR3 DNA reads as TGTGCCAGCAGTTACTCAAGGACAGGAGGAAGCTATGGCTACACCTTC.

V gene TRBV25-1 combines with J gene TRBJ1-4, with a weak D call TRBD1 (5 bases). CDR1 and CDR2 (germline): MGHDK, SYGVNS. V shed 3 bases and J shed 8 bases, with 16 bases lying between them. This CDR3 has 15 amino acids. CDR3 protein: CASSELGGGGEKLFF. The CDR3 DNA reads TGTGCCAGCAGTGAGCTCGGGGGGGGAGGCGAAAAACTGTTTTTT.

The chain couples TRBV2 to TRBJ2-3; TRBD2 might be the D (6 bases). The germline V gene encodes CDR1 SNHLY and CDR2 FYNNEI. The CDR3 is made up of 17 amino acids. Deletions cut 0 bases from V and 0 bases from J, with 13 bases between. The CDR3 here is CASSEAGGITSTDTQYF. The DNA for the CDR3 is TGTGCCAGCAGTGAAGCCGGAGGGATAACTAGCACAGATACGCAGTATTTT.

The genes are TRBV6-5 and TRBJ1-2; D is perhaps TRBD1 (5 bases). The CDR3 sequence is 14 residues long. From germline, CDR1 is MNHEY and CDR2 SVGAGI. V lost 5 bases and J lost 7, with 17 bases in between. The CDR3: CASSPGLRRGGYTF. The CDR3, as DNA: TGTGCCAGCAGTCCGGGACTCCGACGAGGTGGCTACACCTTC.

The gene calls are TRBV4-1 and TRBJ2-7; D is uncertain. Germline V gives CDR1 MGHRA, CDR2 YSYEKL. Trimming shortened V by 5 bases and J by 2 bases, and 10 bases separated the two germline ends. The CDR3 runs to 13 residues. DNA for the CDR3: TGCGCCAGCAGCTCCACTGCCCCCTACGAGCAGTACTTC. It is translated as CASSSTAPYEQYF.

V and J are TRBV12-5 and TRBJ2-5; weak D call: TRBD1 (5 bases). The germline CDR1 and CDR2 sequences are LGHNT and FRNRAP. The CDR3 is 15 residues long. V lost 5 bases to trimming and J lost 0 bases, with 13 bases between them. CDR3 DNA sequence: TGTGCTAGTGGTCCCCAGGGTCTCTACCAAGAGACCCAGTACTTC. The encoded protein is CASGPQGLYQETQYF.

The chain recombines TRBV19 with TRBJ1-2, with D maybe TRBD1 (5 bases). Trimming stripped 5 bases from V and 8 bases from J, with 12 bases between. The CDR3 sequence is 12 residues long. Germline CDR1 reads LNHDA; CDR2 reads SQIVND (reference sequence). The CDR3: CASSRGESGYTF. The CDR3 DNA is TGTGCCAGTAGTCGGGGGGAGTCGGGCTACACCTTC.

The chain recombines TRBV11-3 with TRBJ2-3; possible D gene TRBD2, 7 bases. This CDR3 is built from 16 residues. Deletions cut 2 bases from V and 5 bases from J, with 17 bases between. Germline V gene data show CDR1 as SGHNT and CDR2 as YENEEA. This CDR3 reads CASSLNKRGAIDTQYF. The CDR3 DNA follows: TGTGCCAGCAGCTTAAATAAACGGGGGGCGATAGATACGCAGTATTTT.

The rearrangement links TRBV19 to TRBJ2-1, with TRBD1 as a possible D gene (5 bases). The CDR3 consists of 12 residues. Germline V gene data show CDR1 as LNHDA and CDR2 as SQIVND (reference sequence). The V and J ends lost 6 bases and 9 bases respectively, with 12 bases between them. The CDR3 sequence: CASSRVGVEQFF. The CDR3 DNA sequence: TGTGCCAGTAGCCGCGTAGGGGTTGAGCAGTTCTTC.

This clone was seen only once. The chain is built from TRBV12-5 and TRBJ1-2; D is unresolved. Trimming removed 1 base at V and 8 bases at J, with 11 bases between. CDR1 and CDR2 from the germline V gene are LGHNT and FRNRAP. The CDR3 runs to 13 residues. CDR3 DNA sequence: TGTGCTAGTGGTTTGGCTCAGTCCGGGGGCTACACCTTC. Residues: CASGLAQSGGYTF.

The chain employs TRBV10-3 and TRBJ2-7; 7 nucleotides agree with TRBD1. The germline gives CDR1 ENHRY, CDR2 SYGVKD. V lost 1 base and J lost 0; bases outside the gene matches: 3. The CDR3 extends over 15 amino acids. CDR3 DNA: TGTGCCATCAGTGAGTATGCAGGGGGCTCCTACGAGCAGTACTTC. It yields the protein CAISEYAGGSYEQYF.

The rearrangement uses TRBV6-5 and TRBJ1-1; no reliable D call. V was shortened by 2 bases and J by 9 bases, with 7 bases between the two germline ends. Germline V gene sequence: CDR1 MNHEY, CDR2 SVGAGI. This CDR3 region has 11 residues. The CDR3: CASSYGVKAFF. In nucleotides, the CDR3 is TGTGCCAGCAGTTACGGAGTTAAAGCTTTCTTT.